Given below is one T cell receptor beta chain in context. The data are from a study of cytomegalovirus exposure and HLA in healthy donors. Here immunoSEQ multiplex PCR was the method, and the copy in TCRdb shows in-frame clones only, minus some. The data show hundreds of thousands of clones, approximately 90% seen once. This CDR3 region has 13 residues. Trimming cost V 3 bases and J 1 base, with 6 bases left between them. Germline assignment: CDR1 LNHDA and CDR2 SQIVND (reference sequence). The chain has TRBV19 and TRBJ1-1; unclear D gene. Sequencing was performed on PBMCs. The TCR comes from a man younger than 30 in good health and CMV-seronegative. The CDR3 reads CASSMRGNTEAFF. CDR3 DNA sequence: TGTGCCAGTAGTATGCGGGGGAACACTGAAGCTTTCTTT.